The 10 T cell receptor beta chains given below trace back to one sample, sequenced in a study of tumor and adjacent non-tumor tissue in lung cancer. This sample's RNA came from whole unsorted tissue. The library came from three nested PCR rounds adapted from ARM-PCR protocols. Via MiXCR, TCRdb re-called the multiplex PCR reads, giving one row per CDR3 protein. This table holds around 140,000 distinct CDR3 sequences, 66% found once. Source material: lung tumor tissue. These receptors were obtained from a man aged 55 to 70 with small cell lung cancer.

This clonotype was seen repeatedly, ten times or more. The CDR3 loop is CSAIGLAGDLDTQYF. The DNA for the CDR3 is TGCAGTGCCATAGGACTAGCGGGAGATCTAGATACGCAGTATTTT. The chain links TRBV20-1 to TRBJ2-3, with TRBD2 matching 13 bases. Losses at the gene ends were 6 bases for V and 5 bases for J; bases not matched to a gene: 8. CDR3 length: 15 amino acids. CDR1 and CDR2 from the germline V gene are DFQATT and SNEGSKA (reference sequence).

The chain has TRBV6-5 and TRBJ1-1, with a possible D match to TRBD1 (5 bases). Germline V gives CDR1 MNHEY, CDR2 SVGAGI. V lost 6 bases and J 6 bases, leaving 14 bases between the germline ends. This CDR3 has 13 amino acids. CDR3 sequence reads: CASRQTVHPEAFF. In nucleotides, the CDR3 is TGTGCCAGCAGGCAGACAGTGCACCCTGAAGCTTTCTTT.

This clonotype has more than one count but fewer than ten. Since a much larger clone is just one base distant, this may be a read error. The rearrangement joins TRBV12-3 or TRBV12-4 to TRBJ1-1; D gene unclear. The CDR3 is 13 amino acids. CDR3 sequence (DNA): TGTACCAGCAGTTTAACTCGAAACACTGAAGCTTTCTTT. It yields the protein CTSSLTRNTEAFF.

With regard to this clonotype: A read error may explain this, as a much larger clone is one base away. The rearrangement uses TRBV20-1 and TRBJ2-7; D possibly corresponds to TRBD2 (5 bases). The germline CDR1 and CDR2 sequences are DFQATT and SNEGSKA (reference sequence). The CDR3 is made up of 11 amino acids. The CDR3 bases are TGCAATGCTAGCTCGGCCGTCGAGCAGTACTTC. It specifies CNASSAVEQYF.

CDR3 sequence reads: CASSLDRGRREQYF. The CDR3 bases are TGCGCCAGCAGCTTGGACAGGGGGCGAAGGGAGCAGTACTTC. V gene TRBV5-1 combines with J gene TRBJ2-7; 9 bases align to TRBD1. This CDR3 comprises 14 residues. With V trimmed by 0 bases and J by 7 bases, 5 bases remained unmatched. Germline V gene sequence: CDR1 SGHRS, CDR2 YFSETQ.

This clonotype was seen many times. The rearrangement uses TRBV11-2 and TRBJ2-3; D is undetermined. CDR3 length equals 16 residues. Deletions cut 1 base from V and 0 bases from J, with 11 bases between. Germline lookup yields CDR1 SGHAT and CDR2 FQNNGV. The CDR3 is CASSLGGSSSTDTQYF. The CDR3 DNA is TGTGCCAGCAGCTTAGGCGGCTCAAGTAGCACAGATACGCAGTATTTT.

With respect to this clonotype: A much larger clonotype is one base distant, so this may be a read error. V and J are TRBV29-1 and TRBJ2-1; 10 nucleotides line up with TRBD2. Germline V CDR1 and CDR2: SQVTM, ANQGSEA. The CDR3 extends over 14 amino acids. Unmatched junction bases numbered 7, after V lost 1 base and J lost 10 bases. The CDR3: CSVEGSGRVGEQFF. For the CDR3, the DNA is TGCAGCGTTGAAGGGAGCGGGAGGGTCGGGGAGCAGTTCTTC.

A word on this clonotype: The missing conserved phenylalanine or tryptophan at the end of this CDR3 makes a read error likely. The gene calls are TRBV12-3 or TRBV12-4 and TRBJ2-4, with D uncertain. The CDR3 runs to 13 residues. Trimming removed 5 bases at V and 3 bases at J, with 8 bases between. The CDR3 DNA reads as TGTGCCAGCAGTCAGAAATACAAAAACATTCAGTACCTC. This gives the protein CASSQKYKNIQYL.

As concerns this clonotype: One end of the junction does not line up with germline, which may come from a read error. This rearrangement joins TRBV4-2 to TRBJ2-1, with a tentative D call TRBD2 (6 bases). Germline loops: CDR1 LGHNA, CDR2 YNFKEQ. The CDR3 sequence is 16 residues long. The CDR3 nucleotides read TGTGCCAGCAGCCAAGACGCTAGCGCTTCCTACAATGTGCAGTTCTTC. This encodes CASSQDASASYNVQFF.

Notes on this clonotype: A read error is possible here, since a much larger clone lies one base away. V and J are TRBV29-1 and TRBJ1-6; the D gene is possibly TRBD1 (5 bases). The CDR3 sequence is 13 residues long. Germline CDR1 is SQVTM and CDR2 is ANQGSEA. The CDR3: CSARTGVNSTLHF. For the CDR3, the DNA is TGCAGCGCAAGGACGGGGGTCAATTCAACCCTCCACTTT.